This T cell receptor beta chain was retrieved from a study of cytomegalovirus exposure and HLA in healthy donors. PCR employed 60 Vbeta and 13 Jbeta primers. The assay was immunoSEQ multiplex PCR, and TCRdb's table has in-frame clones only and misses some. This sample has 150,000 or so clones, with approximately 84% found just once. Per germline, CDR1 SSHAT and CDR2 FNYEAQ (reference sequence). CDR3 length: 15 residues. V shed 5 bases, J shed 3 bases, and the junction held 6 bases outside the gene matches. The receptor's source is a boy between 2 and 10 years old in good health and CMV-seronegative. Sequencing used PBMCs. The J gene is TRBJ1-4, the V gene TRBV7-7, with 7 nucleotides matching TRBD1. CDR3 DNA: TGTGCCAGCAGCCCCCGACAGGGCTCTAATGAAAAACTGTTTTTT. Its translation: CASSPRQGSNEKLFF.